This T cell receptor (beta chain) is drawn from a study of cytotoxic CD8 clonotypes in ibrutinib-treated CLL. Study information: Recorded responses included about 25 partial and 2 complete; following median roughly 68 months, roughly 15 stayed remitted and about 12 progressed.

General study points: Sustained-remission and progressing patients diverged in sampling times.

With sequencing, the targeted depth ranged from 1 in 200,000 to 1 in 1 million T cells. Using immunoSEQ multiplex PCR, the repertoire was profiled, and TCRdb retains in-frame clones only, with some absent. The data show about 140,000 clones, about 80% seen once. As to this clone: The antigen is unknown.

Between the trimmed V and J ends, which lost 1 base and 2 bases, there was a span of 5 bases. The germline V gene has CDR1 SGHTA and CDR2 FQGTGA. The CDR3 consists of 14 residues. The origin of this receptor is a human donor with chronic lymphocytic leukemia. The sample here was PBMCs, taken after 12 months of ibrutinib treatment. The genes are TRBV7-3 and TRBJ2-2, with D hard to call. Here the CDR3 DNA reads TGTGCCAGCAGCTTAATGTTAAACACCGGGGAGCTGTTTTTT. Translation gives CASSLMLNTGELFF.